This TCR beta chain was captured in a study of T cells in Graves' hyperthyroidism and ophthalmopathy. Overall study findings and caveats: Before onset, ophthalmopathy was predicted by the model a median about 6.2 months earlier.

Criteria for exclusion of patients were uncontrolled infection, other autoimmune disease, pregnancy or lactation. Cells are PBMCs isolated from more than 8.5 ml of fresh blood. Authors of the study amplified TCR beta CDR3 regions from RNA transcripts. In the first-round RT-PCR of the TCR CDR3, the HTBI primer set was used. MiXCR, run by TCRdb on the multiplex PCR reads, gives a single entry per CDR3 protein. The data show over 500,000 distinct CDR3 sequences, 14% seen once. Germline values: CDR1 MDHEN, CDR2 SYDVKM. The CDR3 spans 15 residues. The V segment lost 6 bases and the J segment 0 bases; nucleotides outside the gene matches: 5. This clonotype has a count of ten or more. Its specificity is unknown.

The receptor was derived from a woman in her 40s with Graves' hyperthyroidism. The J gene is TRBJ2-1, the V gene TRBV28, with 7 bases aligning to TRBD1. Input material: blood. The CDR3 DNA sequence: TGTGCCAGCAGGAACAGGGGTGGCTCCTACAATGAGCAGTTCTTC. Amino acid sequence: CASRNRGGSYNEQFF.